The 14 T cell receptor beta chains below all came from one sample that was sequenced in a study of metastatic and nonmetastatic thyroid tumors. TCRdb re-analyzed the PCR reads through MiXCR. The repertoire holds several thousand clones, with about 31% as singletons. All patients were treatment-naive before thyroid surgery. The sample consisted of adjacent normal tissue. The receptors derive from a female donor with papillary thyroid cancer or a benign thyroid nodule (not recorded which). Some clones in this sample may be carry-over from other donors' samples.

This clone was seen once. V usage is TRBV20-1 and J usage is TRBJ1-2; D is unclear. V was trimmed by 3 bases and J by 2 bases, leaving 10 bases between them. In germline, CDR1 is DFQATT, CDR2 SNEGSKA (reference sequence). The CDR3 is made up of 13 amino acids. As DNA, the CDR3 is TGCAGTGCTAGGGAGGAAGGAAACTATGGCTACACCTTC. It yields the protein CSAREEGNYGYTF.

This chain's CDR3 is CASSSQGEEQYF. The DNA for the CDR3 is TGTGCCAGCAGCTCACAGGGTGAAGAGCAGTACTTC. The chain combines TRBV7-2 with TRBJ2-7, with D possibly TRBD1 on 6 matching bases. The CDR3 has 12 amino acids. CDR1 and CDR2 from the germline V gene are SGHTA and FQGNSA. Trimming left V 4 bases short and J 7 bases short, with 11 bases between.

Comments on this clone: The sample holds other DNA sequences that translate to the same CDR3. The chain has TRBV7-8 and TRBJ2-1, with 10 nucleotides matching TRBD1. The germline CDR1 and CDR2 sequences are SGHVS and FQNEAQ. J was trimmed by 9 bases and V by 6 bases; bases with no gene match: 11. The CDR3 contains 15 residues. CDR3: CASSWGRDRGTEQFF. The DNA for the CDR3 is TGTGCCAGCAGTTGGGGACGGGACAGGGGAACTGAGCAGTTCTTC.

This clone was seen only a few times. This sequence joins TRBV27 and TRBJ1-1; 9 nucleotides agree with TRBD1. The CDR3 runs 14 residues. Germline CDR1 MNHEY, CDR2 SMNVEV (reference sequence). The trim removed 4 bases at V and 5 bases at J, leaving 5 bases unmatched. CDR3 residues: CASSWGQGRTEAFF. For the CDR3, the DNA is TGTGCCAGCAGTTGGGGACAGGGACGGACTGAAGCTTTCTTT.

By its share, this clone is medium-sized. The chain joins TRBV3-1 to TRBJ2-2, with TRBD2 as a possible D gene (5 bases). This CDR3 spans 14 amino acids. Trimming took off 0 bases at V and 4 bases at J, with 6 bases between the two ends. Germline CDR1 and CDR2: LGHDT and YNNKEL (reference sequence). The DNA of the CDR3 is TGTGCCAGCAGCCAAGACGCGGGCACCGGGGAGCTGTTTTTT. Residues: CASSQDAGTGELFF.

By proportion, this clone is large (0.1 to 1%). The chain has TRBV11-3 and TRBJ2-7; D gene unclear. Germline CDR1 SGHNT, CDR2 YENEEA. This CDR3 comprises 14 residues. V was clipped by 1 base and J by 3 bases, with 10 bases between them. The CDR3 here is CASSLGPQSYEQYF. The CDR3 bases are TGTGCCAGCAGCTTAGGGCCCCAGAGCTACGAGCAGTACTTC.

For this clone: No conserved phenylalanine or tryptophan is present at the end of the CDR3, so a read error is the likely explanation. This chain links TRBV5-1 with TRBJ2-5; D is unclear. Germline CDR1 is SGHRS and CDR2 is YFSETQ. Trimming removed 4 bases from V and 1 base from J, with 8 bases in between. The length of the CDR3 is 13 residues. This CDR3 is CASSDVPQETQYL. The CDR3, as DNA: TGCGCCAGCAGCGATGTACCCCAAGAGACCCAGTACCTC.

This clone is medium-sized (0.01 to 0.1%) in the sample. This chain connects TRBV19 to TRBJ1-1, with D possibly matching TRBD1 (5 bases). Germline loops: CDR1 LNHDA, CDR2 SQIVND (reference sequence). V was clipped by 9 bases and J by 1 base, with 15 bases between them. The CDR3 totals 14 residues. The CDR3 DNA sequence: TGTGCCAGCAGCCACGTCGGGGGGAACACTGAAGCTTTCTTT. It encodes CASSHVGGNTEAFF.

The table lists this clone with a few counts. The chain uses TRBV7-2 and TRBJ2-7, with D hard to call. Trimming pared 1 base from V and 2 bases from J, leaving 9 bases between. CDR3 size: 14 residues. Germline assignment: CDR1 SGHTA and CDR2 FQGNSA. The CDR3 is CASSLGTVAYEQYF. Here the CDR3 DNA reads TGTGCCAGCAGCTTAGGGACGGTCGCCTACGAGCAGTACTTC.

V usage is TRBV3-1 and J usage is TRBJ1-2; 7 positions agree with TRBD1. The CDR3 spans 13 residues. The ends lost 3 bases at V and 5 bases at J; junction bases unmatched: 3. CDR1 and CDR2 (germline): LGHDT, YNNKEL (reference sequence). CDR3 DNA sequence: TGTGCCAGCAGCCAGAAGGGGGCATATGGCTACACCTTC. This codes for CASSQKGAYGYTF. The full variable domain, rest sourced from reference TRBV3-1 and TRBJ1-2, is DTAVSQTPKYLVTQMGNDKSIKCEQNLGHDTMYWYKQDSKKFLKIMFSYNNKELIINETVPNRFSPKSPDKAHLNLHINSLELGDSAVYFCASSQKGAYGYTFGSGTRLTVV.

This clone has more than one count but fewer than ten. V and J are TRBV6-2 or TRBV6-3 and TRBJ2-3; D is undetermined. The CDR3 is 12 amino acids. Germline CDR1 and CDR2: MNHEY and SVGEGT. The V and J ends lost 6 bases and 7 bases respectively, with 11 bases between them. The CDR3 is CASSYPPHTQYF. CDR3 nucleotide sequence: TGTGCCAGCAGCTACCCCCCCCATACGCAGTATTTT.

The CDR3 loop is CASSLETSVRYEQFF. In DNA, the CDR3 is TGTGCCAGCAGCTTGGAGACTAGCGTGAGGTATGAGCAGTTCTTC. The chain links TRBV5-6 to TRBJ2-1; 8 bases fit TRBD2. This CDR3 comprises 15 residues. V shed 0 bases, J shed 8 bases, and the junction held 7 bases outside the gene matches. Germline V CDR1 and CDR2: SGHDT, YYEEEE.

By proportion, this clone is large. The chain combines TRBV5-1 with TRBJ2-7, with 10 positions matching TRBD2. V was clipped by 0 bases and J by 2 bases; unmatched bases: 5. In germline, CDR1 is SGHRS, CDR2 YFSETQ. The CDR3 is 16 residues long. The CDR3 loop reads CASSLVALAGPYEQYF. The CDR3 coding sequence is TGCGCCAGCAGCTTGGTAGCACTAGCGGGGCCCTACGAGCAGTACTTC.

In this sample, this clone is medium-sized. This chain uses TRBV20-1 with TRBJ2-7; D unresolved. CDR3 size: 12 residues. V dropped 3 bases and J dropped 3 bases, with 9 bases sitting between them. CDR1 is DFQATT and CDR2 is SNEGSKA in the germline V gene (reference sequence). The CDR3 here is CSARFQIYEQYF. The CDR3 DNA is TGCAGTGCTAGGTTTCAGATCTACGAGCAGTACTTC.